This T cell receptor beta chain was retrieved from a study of shared clonotypes between healthy human individuals. Study-level points and caveats: Exclusively blood specimens were collected; tissue repertoires likely differ.

TCRdb keeps only in-frame clones here, not all; method: immunoSEQ multiplex PCR. The sample consists of about 2.4 million clones, approximately 92% of them appearing once. In regard to this clone: Antigen: not known.

Sequenced: naive CD4+ T cells sorted from blood. Documented subset: CD45RA+ positively selected. This clonotype was obtained from a man between 18 and 29 years old in good health.

CDR3: CASSRQGLVTDTQYF. DNA of the CDR3: TGTGCCAGCAGTCGACAGGGTCTGGTCACAGATACGCAGTATTTT. The chain uses TRBV5-6 and TRBJ2-3, with 7 bases lining up with TRBD1. After removal of 5 bases from V and 2 bases from J, the junction contained 8 bases not matched to a gene. Germline values: CDR1 SGHDT, CDR2 YYEEEE. The CDR3 is 15 amino acids.